A selection of T cell receptor beta chains follows, all from one sample in a study of beta chain features in type 1 diabetes. Profiled with immunoSEQ multiplex PCR; TCRdb holds only in-frame clones, not every one. The table includes over 650,000 clones, over 11% detected once. Input material: naive CD4+ T cells from blood. Receptors originate from a man between 18 and 35 years old with type 1 diabetes. Both conserved end residues are part of each CDR3. Fields, in order: J gene, D gene, clone size, V gene, CDR3 protein, CDR3 DNA. The D gene is left open where the match is weak. A clone size is listed for some rows: how often the clone was seen (once, few, many), or a class if it is expanded.

J: TRBJ2-1; D: NA; size: few; V: TRBV5-1; CDR3: CASSLAEGRSYNEQFF; DNA: TGCGCCAGCAGCTTGGCCGAAGGTCGGTCCTACAATGAGCAGTTCTTC
J: TRBJ2-7; D: TRBD1; size: few; V: TRBV10-3; CDR3: CAISPPGQGNEQYF; DNA: TGTGCCATCAGTCCACCCGGACAGGGTAACGAGCAGTACTTC
J: TRBJ2-2; D: NA; size: NA; V: TRBV4-1; CDR3: CASSHPVGESGELFF; DNA: TGCGCCAGCAGCCACCCTGTGGGGGAATCCGGGGAGCTGTTTTTT
J: TRBJ2-7; D: TRBD1; size: NA; V: TRBV25-1; CDR3: CASRTGGIYEQYF; DNA: TGTGCCAGCAGGACAGGGGGCATCTACGAGCAGTACTTC
J: TRBJ2-7; D: TRBD1; size: NA; V: TRBV5-1; CDR3: CASSRQGPTYEQYF; DNA: TGCGCCAGCAGCCGACAGGGCCCGACCTACGAGCAGTACTTC
J: TRBJ2-7; D: TRBD2; size: NA; V: TRBV10-3; CDR3: CAISESTGTSGIF; DNA: TGTGCCATCAGTGAGTCCACCGGGACTAGCGGGATCTTC
J: TRBJ1-2; D: TRBD1; size: few; V: TRBV10-3; CDR3: CAISVGGHNYGYTF; DNA: TGTGCCATCAGTGTAGGGGGCCATAACTATGGCTACACCTTC
J: TRBJ1-2; D: NA; size: few; V: TRBV30; CDR3: CAWNRGGEVSTF; DNA: TGTGCCTGGAATCGAGGTGGGGAGGTCTCCACCTTC
J: TRBJ2-7; D: NA; size: NA; V: TRBV18; CDR3: CASSPSGWSGSYEQYF; DNA: TGTGCCAGCTCACCATCTGGCTGGTCAGGATCCTACGAGCAGTACTTC
J: TRBJ2-7; D: TRBD1; size: few; V: TRBV5-1; CDR3: CASSPDRAPYEQYF; DNA: TGCGCCAGCAGCCCGGACAGGGCCCCCTACGAGCAGTACTTC
J: TRBJ1-5; D: NA; size: few; V: TRBV30; CDR3: CAWSRDSNQPQHF; DNA: TGTGCCTGGAGCAGGGACAGCAATCAGCCCCAGCATTTT
J: TRBJ1-2; D: NA; size: NA; V: TRBV7-7; CDR3: CASSLAHYGYTF; DNA: TGTGCTAGCAGCTTGGCACACTATGGCTACACCTTC